The 9 T cell receptor beta chains in this list originate from one sample, sequenced in a study of T cells in Graves' hyperthyroidism and ophthalmopathy. RNA transcripts were the template for amplifying TCR beta CDR3 regions. Initially, a first-round RT-PCR of the TCR CDR3 employed the HTBI primer set. TCRdb reanalysed the multiplex PCR reads using MiXCR and keeps one entry per CDR3 protein. This table has approximately 360,000 distinct CDR3 sequences, about 25% appearing once. The sequenced sample consisted of blood. The receptors derive from a man aged 45 to 65 with Graves' hyperthyroidism.

This rearrangement joins TRBV24-1 to TRBJ1-1; TRBD1 matches at 8 bases. This CDR3 is built from 14 residues. The V gene's germline CDR1 is KGHDR and CDR2 SFDVKD. V lost 3 bases, J lost 7 bases, and 6 bases stayed unmatched. Here the CDR3 DNA reads TGTGCCACCAGTGATCAGGGGGCGCGGGGTGAAGCTTTCTTT. It is translated as CATSDQGARGEAFF.

The chain uses TRBV12-3 or TRBV12-4 and TRBJ2-7, with 8 positions matching TRBD2. The V and J ends lost 5 bases and 1 base, in that order; junction bases with no gene match: 7. The CDR3 loop spans 15 amino acids. CDR3 region: CASSGSGTRSYEQYF. The CDR3 DNA is TGTGCCAGCAGTGGATCCGGGACTAGATCCTACGAGCAGTACTTC.

In this sample, this clonotype turned up a few times. The V call is TRBV18, the J call TRBJ2-5, with a tentative D call TRBD2 (6 bases). Germline lookup yields CDR1 KGHSH and CDR2 LQKENI. The CDR3 covers 15 residues. Trimming pared 2 bases from V and 5 bases from J, leaving 15 bases between. The CDR3 region has the DNA TGTGCCAGCTCACCAACCGGGGGAGCGAAGGAGACCCAGTACTTC. This translates into CASSPTGGAKETQYF.

The chain recombines TRBV12-3 or TRBV12-4 with TRBJ1-4; 10 nucleotides agree with TRBD1. The junction had 2 bases not matched to a gene; V was cut back by 5 bases and J by 8 bases. The CDR3 is made up of 13 amino acids. The CDR3 DNA reads as TGTGCCAGCAGTGAGACAGGGGGCGAAAAACTGTTTTTT. This codes for CASSETGGEKLFF.

The count of this clonotype is one. The V and J genes are TRBV12-5 and TRBJ2-1; perhaps D is TRBD1 or TRBD2 (5 bases each). Per the germline V gene, CDR1 is LGHNT and CDR2 is FRNRAP. V shed 5 bases and J shed 10 bases, with 9 bases lying between them. This CDR3 has 11 amino acids. DNA of the CDR3: TGTGCTAGTGGTGTCCGGGACGAGCAGTTCTTC. This translates into CASGVRDEQFF. Supplemented by reference TRBV12-5 and TRBJ2-1, the full variable domain reads DARVTQTPRHKVTEMGQEVTMRCQPILGHNTVFWYRQTMMQGLELLAYFRNRAPLDDSGMPKDRFSAEMPDATLATLKIQPSEPRDSAVYFCASGVRDEQFFGPGTRLTVL.

This clonotype was picked up many times. The V call is TRBV11-2, the J call TRBJ2-3, with D possibly TRBD2 on 5 matching bases. CDR1 and CDR2 from the germline V gene are SGHAT and FQNNGV. V was pared by 8 bases and J by 2 bases, with 17 bases between. CDR3 length: 15 residues. The CDR3 DNA is TGTGCCAGCGAGCTGGTGGAGCGGCACACAGATACGCAGTATTTT. It codes for CASELVERHTDTQYF.

This clonotype has at least ten counts. The chain is built from TRBV11-2 and TRBJ2-3; a weak D match, TRBD2 (5 bases). This CDR3 has 14 amino acids. V lost 4 bases, J lost 1 base, and 9 bases lay in between. Germline CDR1 reads SGHAT; CDR2 reads FQNNGV. The CDR3 region is CASSYEGGTDTQYF. CDR3 DNA sequence: TGTGCCAGCAGCTACGAGGGCGGCACAGATACGCAGTATTTT.

This clonotype was seen a handful of times. The V gene is TRBV19, the J gene TRBJ1-5; unclear D gene. Germline V lookup: CDR1 LNHDA, CDR2 SQIVND (reference sequence). This CDR3 comprises 13 residues. V was clipped by 6 bases and J by 6 bases, with 12 bases between them. CDR3: CASRRSGGQPQHF. CDR3 sequence (DNA): TGTGCCAGTAGACGATCCGGTGGTCAGCCCCAGCATTTT.

V and J are TRBV24-1 and TRBJ2-7; D is uncertain. CDR3 length equals 11 residues. Between the trimmed V and J ends, which lost 3 bases and 5 bases, there was a span of 4 bases. The V gene's germline CDR1 is KGHDR and CDR2 SFDVKD. The CDR3 DNA reads as TGTGCCACCAGTGATGGACACGAGCAGTACTTC. Residues: CATSDGHEQYF.